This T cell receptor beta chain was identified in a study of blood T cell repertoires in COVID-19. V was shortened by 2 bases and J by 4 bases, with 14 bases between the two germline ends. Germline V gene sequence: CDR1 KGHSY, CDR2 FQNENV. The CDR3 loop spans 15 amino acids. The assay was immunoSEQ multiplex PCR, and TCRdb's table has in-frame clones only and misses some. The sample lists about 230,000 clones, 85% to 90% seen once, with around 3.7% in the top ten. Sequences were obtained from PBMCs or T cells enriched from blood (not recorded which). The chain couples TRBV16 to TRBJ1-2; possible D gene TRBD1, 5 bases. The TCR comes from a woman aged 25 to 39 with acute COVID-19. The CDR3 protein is CASSQEIGAFYGYTF. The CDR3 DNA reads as TGTGCCAGCAGCCAAGAGATTGGGGCCTTCTATGGCTACACCTTC.